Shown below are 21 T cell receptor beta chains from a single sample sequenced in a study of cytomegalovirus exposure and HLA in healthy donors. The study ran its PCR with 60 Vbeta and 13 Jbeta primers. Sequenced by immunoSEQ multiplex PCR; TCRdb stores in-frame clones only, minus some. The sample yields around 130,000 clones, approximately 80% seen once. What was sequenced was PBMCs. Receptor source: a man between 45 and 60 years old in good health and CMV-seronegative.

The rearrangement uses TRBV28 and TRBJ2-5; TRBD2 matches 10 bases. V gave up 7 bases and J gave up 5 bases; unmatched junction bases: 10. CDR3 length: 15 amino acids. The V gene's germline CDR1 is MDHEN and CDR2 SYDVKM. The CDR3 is CASTIRSGRSETQYF. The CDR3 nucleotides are TGTGCCAGCACCATCCGTAGCGGGAGGAGCGAGACCCAGTACTTC. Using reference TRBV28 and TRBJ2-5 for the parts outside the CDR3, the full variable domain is DVKVTQSSRYLVKRTGEKVFLECVQDMDHENMFWYRQDPGLGLRLIYFSYDVKMKEKGDIPEGYSVSREKKERFSLILESASTNQTSMYLCASTIRSGRSETQYFGPGTRLLVL.

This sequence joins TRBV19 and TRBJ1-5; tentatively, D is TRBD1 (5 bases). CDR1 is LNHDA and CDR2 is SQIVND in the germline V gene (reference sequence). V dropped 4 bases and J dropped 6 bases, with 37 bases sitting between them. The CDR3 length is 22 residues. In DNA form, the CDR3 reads TGTGCCAGTAGTAGAAAACACACAGGCGAATCGGGATGGGGACTTTTGGCTCAGCCCCAGCATTTT. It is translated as CASSRKHTGESGWGLLAQPQHF.

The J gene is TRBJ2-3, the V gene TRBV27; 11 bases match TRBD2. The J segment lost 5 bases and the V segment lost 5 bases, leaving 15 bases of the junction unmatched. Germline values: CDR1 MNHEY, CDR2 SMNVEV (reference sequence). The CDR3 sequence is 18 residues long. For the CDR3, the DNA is TGTGCCAGCAGTCCAAAGCGAATCGGGACTAGCGGTAGAGATACGCAGTATTTT. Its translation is CASSPKRIGTSGRDTQYF.

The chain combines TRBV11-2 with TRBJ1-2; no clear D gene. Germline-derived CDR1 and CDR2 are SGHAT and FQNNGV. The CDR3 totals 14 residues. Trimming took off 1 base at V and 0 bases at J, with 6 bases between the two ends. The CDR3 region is CASSLGVSNYGYTF. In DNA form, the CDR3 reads TGTGCCAGCAGCTTAGGCGTCTCTAACTATGGCTACACCTTC.

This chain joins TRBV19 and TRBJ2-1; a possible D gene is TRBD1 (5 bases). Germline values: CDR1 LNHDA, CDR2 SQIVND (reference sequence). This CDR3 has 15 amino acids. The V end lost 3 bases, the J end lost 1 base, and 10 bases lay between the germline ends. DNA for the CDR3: TGTGCCAGTAGTATCCAGGGTCGGTCCTACAATGAGCAGTTCTTC. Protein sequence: CASSIQGRSYNEQFF.

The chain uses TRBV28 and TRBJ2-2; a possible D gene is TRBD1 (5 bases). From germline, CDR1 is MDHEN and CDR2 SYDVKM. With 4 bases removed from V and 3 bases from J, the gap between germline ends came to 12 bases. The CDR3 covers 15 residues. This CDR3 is CASSSPGRDTGELFF. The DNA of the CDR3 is TGTGCCAGCAGTTCTCCAGGGCGCGACACCGGGGAGCTGTTTTTT.

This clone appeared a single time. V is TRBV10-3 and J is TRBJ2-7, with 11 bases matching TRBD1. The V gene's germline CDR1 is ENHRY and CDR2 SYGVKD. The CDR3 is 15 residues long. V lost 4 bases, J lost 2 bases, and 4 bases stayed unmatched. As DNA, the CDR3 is TGTGCCATCAGTGTAGCGGGACAGGGGGCCTACGAGCAGTACTTC. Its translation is CAISVAGQGAYEQYF.

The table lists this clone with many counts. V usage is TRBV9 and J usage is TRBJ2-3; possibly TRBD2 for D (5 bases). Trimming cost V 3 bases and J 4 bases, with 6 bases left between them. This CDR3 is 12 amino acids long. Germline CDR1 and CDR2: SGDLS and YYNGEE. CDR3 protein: CASSDGADTQYF. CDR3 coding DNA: TGTGCCAGCAGCGACGGGGCAGATACGCAGTATTTT. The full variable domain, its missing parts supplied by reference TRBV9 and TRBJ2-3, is DSGVTQTPKHLITATGQRVTLRCSPRSGDLSVYWYQQSLDQGLQFLIQYYNGEERAKGNILERFSAQQFPDLHSELNLSSLELGDSALYFCASSDGADTQYFGPGTRLTVL.

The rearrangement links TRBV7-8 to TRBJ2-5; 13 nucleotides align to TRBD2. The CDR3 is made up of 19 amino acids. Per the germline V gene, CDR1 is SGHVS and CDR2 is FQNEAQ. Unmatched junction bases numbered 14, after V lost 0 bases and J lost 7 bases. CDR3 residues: CASSLALGLAGDRIGTQYF. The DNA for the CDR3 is TGTGCCAGCAGCTTAGCGTTAGGACTAGCGGGAGATAGGATCGGGACCCAGTACTTC.

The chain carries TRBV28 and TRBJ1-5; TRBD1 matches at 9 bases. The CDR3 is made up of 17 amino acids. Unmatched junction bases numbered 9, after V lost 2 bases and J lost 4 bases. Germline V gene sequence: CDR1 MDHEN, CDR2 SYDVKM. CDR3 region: CASSLGLGQGGNQPQHF. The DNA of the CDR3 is TGTGCCAGCAGTTTAGGTTTGGGACAGGGAGGAAATCAGCCCCAGCATTTT.

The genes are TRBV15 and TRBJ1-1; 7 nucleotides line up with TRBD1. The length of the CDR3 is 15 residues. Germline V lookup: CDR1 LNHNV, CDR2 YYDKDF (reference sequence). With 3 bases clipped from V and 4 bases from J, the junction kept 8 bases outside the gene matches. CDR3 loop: CATSRVTPGGTEAFF. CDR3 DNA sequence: TGTGCCACCAGCAGGGTAACTCCAGGGGGCACTGAAGCTTTCTTT.

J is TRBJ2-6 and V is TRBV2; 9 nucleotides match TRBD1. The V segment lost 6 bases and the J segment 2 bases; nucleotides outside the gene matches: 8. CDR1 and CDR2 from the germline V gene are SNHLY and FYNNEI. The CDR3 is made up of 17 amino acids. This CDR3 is CASRWTGVNPGANVLTF. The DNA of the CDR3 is TGTGCCAGCAGATGGACAGGGGTAAATCCTGGGGCCAACGTCCTGACTTTC.

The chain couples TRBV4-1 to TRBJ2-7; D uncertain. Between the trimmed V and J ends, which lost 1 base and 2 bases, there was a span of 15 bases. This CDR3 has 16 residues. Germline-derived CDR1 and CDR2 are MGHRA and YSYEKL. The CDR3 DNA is TGCGCCAGCAGCCAAGGATCAGGCGTTGGCACCTACGAGCAGTACTTC. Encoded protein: CASSQGSGVGTYEQYF.

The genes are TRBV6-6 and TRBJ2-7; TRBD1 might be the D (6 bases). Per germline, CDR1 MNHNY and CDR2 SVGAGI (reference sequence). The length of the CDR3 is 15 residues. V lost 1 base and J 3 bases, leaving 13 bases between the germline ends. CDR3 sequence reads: CASSYFNRAFYEQYF. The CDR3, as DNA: TGTGCCAGCAGTTACTTTAACAGGGCTTTCTACGAGCAGTACTTC.

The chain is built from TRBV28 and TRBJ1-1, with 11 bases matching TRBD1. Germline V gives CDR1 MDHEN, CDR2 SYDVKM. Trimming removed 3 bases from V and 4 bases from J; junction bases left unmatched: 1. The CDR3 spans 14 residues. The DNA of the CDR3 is TGTGCCAGCAGTTTGGGGACAGGGGGCACTGAAGCTTTCTTT. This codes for CASSLGTGGTEAFF.

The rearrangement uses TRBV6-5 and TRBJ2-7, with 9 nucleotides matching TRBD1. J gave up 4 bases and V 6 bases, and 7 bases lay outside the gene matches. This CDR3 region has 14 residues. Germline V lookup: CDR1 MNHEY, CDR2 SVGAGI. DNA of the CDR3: TGTGCCAGCAGGTTGACAGGGGGAGGATACGAGCAGTACTTC. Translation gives CASRLTGGGYEQYF.

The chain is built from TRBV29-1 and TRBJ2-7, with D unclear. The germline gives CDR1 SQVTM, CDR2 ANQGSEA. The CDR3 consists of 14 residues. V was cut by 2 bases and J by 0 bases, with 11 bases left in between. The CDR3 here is CSVELERHSYEQYF. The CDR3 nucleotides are TGCAGCGTTGAACTTGAGCGCCACTCCTACGAGCAGTACTTC.

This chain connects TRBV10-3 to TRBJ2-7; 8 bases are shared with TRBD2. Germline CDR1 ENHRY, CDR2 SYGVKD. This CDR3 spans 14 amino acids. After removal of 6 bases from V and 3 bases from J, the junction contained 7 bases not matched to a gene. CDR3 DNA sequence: TGTGCCATCAGGTCTCTCGGGGGGGTCTACGAGCAGTACTTC. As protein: CAIRSLGGVYEQYF.

CDR3 region: CASSPLDRGASGNTIYF. The CDR3 coding sequence is TGTGCCAGTAGCCCCCTGGACAGGGGAGCGTCTGGAAACACCATATATTTT. The chain carries TRBV19 and TRBJ1-3; TRBD1 aligns across 9 bases. Germline CDR1 and CDR2: LNHDA and SQIVND (reference sequence). CDR3 length: 17 residues. V lost 6 bases, J lost 1 base, and 10 bases stayed unmatched.

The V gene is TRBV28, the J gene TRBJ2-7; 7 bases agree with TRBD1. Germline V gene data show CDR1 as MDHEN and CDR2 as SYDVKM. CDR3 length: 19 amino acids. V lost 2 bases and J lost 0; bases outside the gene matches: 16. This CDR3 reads CASSLPTYPEGDSSYEQYF. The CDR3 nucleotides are TGTGCCAGCAGTTTACCGACCTATCCTGAGGGGGACAGCTCCTACGAGCAGTACTTC.

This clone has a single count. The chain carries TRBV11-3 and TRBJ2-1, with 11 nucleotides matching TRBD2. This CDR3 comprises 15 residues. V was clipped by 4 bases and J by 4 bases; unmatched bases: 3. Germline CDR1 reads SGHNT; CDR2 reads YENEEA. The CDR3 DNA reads TGTGCCAGCAGCTCGACTAGCGGGGTATACAATGAGCAGTTCTTC. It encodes CASSSTSGVYNEQFF.